One sample yielded the 26 T cell receptor beta chains listed below, sequenced in a study of blood T cell repertoires in COVID-19. Data came from immunoSEQ multiplex PCR; TCRdb stores just in-frame clones and leaves some out. The repertoire holds 200,000 or so clones, with 80% to 90% as singletons. Material for sequencing was peripheral blood. All receptors come from a man aged 50-59 years with acute or convalescent COVID-19.

The gene calls are TRBV11-3 and TRBJ2-6, with a weak D call TRBD2 (6 bases). The CDR3 covers 15 residues. Germline loops: CDR1 SGHNT, CDR2 YENEEA. Between the trimmed V and J ends, which lost 1 base and 2 bases, there was a span of 6 bases. The CDR3 loop is CASSLGGAGANVLTF. Here the CDR3 DNA reads TGTGCCAGCAGCTTAGGGGGGGCTGGGGCCAACGTCCTGACTTTC.

This clone appeared a single time. The chain recombines TRBV7-2 with TRBJ1-5; TRBD1 is a possible D gene (6 bases). This CDR3 has 13 residues. The V gene's germline CDR1 is SGHTA and CDR2 FQGNSA. Between the trimmed V and J ends, which lost 5 bases and 5 bases, there was a span of 10 bases. Here the CDR3 reads CASSPWTDQPQHF. CDR3 in DNA: TGTGCCAGCAGCCCCTGGACAGATCAGCCCCAGCATTTT.

The chain employs TRBV19 and TRBJ2-2; 8 bases match TRBD2. J lost 4 bases, V lost 6 bases, and 4 bases had no gene match. The CDR3 runs 14 residues. In germline, CDR1 is LNHDA, CDR2 SQIVND (reference sequence). DNA for the CDR3: TGTGCCAGTAGGGGGCTAGCGGGCACCGGGGAGCTGTTTTTT. Amino acid sequence: CASRGLAGTGELFF.

This CDR3 reads CSALQGSVNTEAFF. In nucleotides, the CDR3 is TGCAGCGCGCTTCAGGGGAGCGTCAACACTGAAGCTTTCTTT. The chain couples TRBV29-1 to TRBJ1-1, with D possibly TRBD1 on 6 matching bases. Per the germline V gene, CDR1 is SQVTM and CDR2 is ANQGSEA. CDR3 length: 14 amino acids. V lost 7 bases and J lost 2, with 17 bases in between.

There are a few counts of this clone. V gene TRBV5-1 combines with J gene TRBJ2-7; D is perhaps TRBD2 (5 bases). The ends were cut back, 4 bases at V and 4 bases at J, with 18 bases in the middle. Germline CDR1 reads SGHRS; CDR2 reads YFSETQ. The CDR3 extends over 15 amino acids. CDR3 protein: CASSKKVGILYEQYF. In nucleotides, the CDR3 is TGCGCCAGCAGCAAAAAGGTCGGGATTCTATACGAGCAGTACTTC. Full variable domain (missing parts from reference TRBV5-1 and TRBJ2-7): KAGVTQTPRYLIKTRGQQVTLSCSPISGHRSVSWYQQTPGQGLQFLFEYFSETQRNKGNFPGRFSGRQFSNSRSEMNVSTLELGDSALYLCASSKKVGILYEQYFGPGTRLTVT.

This chain uses TRBV7-2 with TRBJ2-3; 10 bases fit TRBD2. The CDR3 is made up of 17 amino acids. Germline V lookup: CDR1 SGHTA, CDR2 FQGNSA. With V trimmed by 0 bases and J by 2 bases, 5 bases remained unmatched. CDR3 bases: TGTGCCAGCAGCTTAGCCCGGACTAGCGGTTCCACAGATACGCAGTATTTT. It translates to CASSLARTSGSTDTQYF.

The V call is TRBV9, the J call TRBJ2-7, with a weak D call TRBD2 (6 bases). The ends were cut back, 2 bases at V and 5 bases at J, with 20 bases in the middle. The germline V gene encodes CDR1 SGDLS and CDR2 YYNGEE. This CDR3 spans 16 amino acids. The CDR3 loop reads CASSVALEGLGHEQYF. The CDR3 bases are TGTGCCAGCAGCGTCGCCCTGGAGGGTCTGGGGCACGAGCAGTACTTC.

The V call is TRBV2, the J call TRBJ1-2; D ambiguous. Germline assignment: CDR1 SNHLY and CDR2 FYNNEI. The CDR3 has 14 amino acids. Between the trimmed V and J ends, which lost 4 bases and 2 bases, there was a span of 11 bases. The CDR3 DNA reads TGTGCCAGCAGTGTAGGGAGGTCCAACTATGGCTACACCTTC. Translated: CASSVGRSNYGYTF.

In this sample, this clone turned up once. The rearrangement links TRBV18 to TRBJ1-2; 8 nucleotides line up with TRBD1. V gave up 3 bases and J gave up 3 bases; unmatched junction bases: 3. The CDR3 is made up of 14 amino acids. Germline V gene data show CDR1 as KGHSH and CDR2 as LQKENI. CDR3 loop: CASSPDREDYGYTF. The CDR3 nucleotides are TGTGCCAGCTCACCGGACAGGGAGGACTATGGCTACACCTTC.

This chain uses TRBV5-6 with TRBJ1-4; perhaps TRBD1 as D (6 bases). This CDR3 contains 17 residues. In germline, CDR1 is SGHDT, CDR2 YYEEEE. Trimming took 2 bases from V and 8 from J, leaving 22 bases between them. CDR3 residues: CASSLKGGAPLWEKLFF. The CDR3 DNA sequence: TGTGCCAGCAGCTTAAAAGGGGGGGCGCCCCTTTGGGAAAAACTGTTTTTT.

This chain connects TRBV19 to TRBJ2-7, with TRBD1 identical over 7 bases. Germline trimming cut 6 bases from V and 3 bases from J; bases unmatched to any gene: 8. The CDR3 loop spans 14 amino acids. Germline-derived CDR1 and CDR2 are LNHDA and SQIVND (reference sequence). In DNA form, the CDR3 reads TGTGCCAGTAGACCGACAGGGAGCAACTACGAGCAGTACTTC. It codes for CASRPTGSNYEQYF.

This clone has just one count. The gene calls are TRBV4-2 and TRBJ1-4; 8 bases align to TRBD1. The CDR3 consists of 15 residues. Germline V gives CDR1 LGHNA, CDR2 YNFKEQ. With 2 bases clipped from V and 6 bases from J, the junction kept 5 bases outside the gene matches. CDR3 sequence: CASSQPGQDHEKLFF. For the CDR3, the DNA is TGTGCCAGCAGCCAACCGGGACAGGACCATGAAAAACTGTTTTTT.

In nucleotides, the CDR3 is TGTGCCAGCAGCTCCAGGGGGTTCAGCGGCTACACCTTC. Its protein product is CASSSRGFSGYTF. The chain carries TRBV5-6 and TRBJ1-2; 7 nucleotides line up with TRBD1. V shed 3 bases and J 8 bases; nucleotides not matched to a gene: 7. CDR3 size: 13 residues. Germline CDR1 SGHDT, CDR2 YYEEEE.

This clone showed up just a few times. The genes are TRBV3-1 (or the pseudogene TRBV3-2) and TRBJ1-1, with 10 positions matching TRBD1. V trimming: 6 bases; J trimming: 8 bases; junction bases outside the gene matches: 6. The CDR3 spans 13 residues. Germline V gene data show CDR1 as LGHDT and CDR2 as YNNKEL (reference sequence). The CDR3 is CASSPWTGGEAFF. As DNA, the CDR3 is TGTGCCAGCAGTCCTTGGACAGGGGGGGAAGCTTTCTTT.

The rearrangement uses TRBV5-6 and TRBJ2-1; 14 positions match TRBD2. The V segment lost 4 bases and the J segment 2 bases; nucleotides outside the gene matches: 5. Germline lookup yields CDR1 SGHDT and CDR2 YYEEEE. CDR3 length: 17 residues. DNA of the CDR3: TGTGCCAGCAGCCCCCGGACTAGCGGGGGGCCCTACAATGAGCAGTTCTTC. It specifies CASSPRTSGGPYNEQFF. The entire variable domain, with the rest obtained from reference TRBV5-6 and TRBJ2-1, is as follows: DAGVTQSPTHLIKTRGQQVTLRCSPKSGHDTVSWYQQALGQGPQFIFQYYEEEERQRGNFPDRFSGHQFPNYSSELNVNALLLGDSALYLCASSPRTSGGPYNEQFFGPGTRLTVL.

The table lists this clone with a few counts. V usage is TRBV11-2 and J usage is TRBJ1-6; D may be TRBD1 (5 bases). The germline CDR1 and CDR2 sequences are SGHAT and FQNNGV. The V end was cut by 0 bases, the J end by 5 bases, with 8 bases between. This CDR3 has 15 amino acids. CDR3 protein: CASSLEPGNNSPLHF. CDR3 sequence (DNA): TGTGCCAGCAGCTTAGAACCAGGGAATAATTCACCCCTCCACTTT.

The genes are TRBV5-1 and TRBJ1-1, with D hard to call. The CDR3 extends over 13 amino acids. Germline V lookup: CDR1 SGHRS, CDR2 YFSETQ. The V and J ends lost 6 bases and 4 bases respectively, with 13 bases between them. CDR3 bases: TGCGCCAGCACCCCGGCGGAAGGCACTGAAGCTTTCTTT. This translates into CASTPAEGTEAFF.

About this clone itself: The junction differs from germline at one of its ends, possibly a read error. The chain combines TRBV2 with TRBJ2-3; 15 nucleotides align to TRBD2. Germline values: CDR1 SNHLY, CDR2 FYNNEI. The CDR3 covers 17 residues. The CDR3 nucleotides are TGTGCCAGCAGAGAAGGGACTAGCGGGGGGAACACAGATACGCAGTATTTT. Translated, it gives CASREGTSGGNTDTQYF.

V is TRBV7-3 and J is TRBJ2-5; the D gene is possibly TRBD1 (6 bases). The CDR3 covers 14 residues. The germline gives CDR1 SGHTA, CDR2 FQGTGA. Trimming stripped 6 bases from V and 5 bases from J, with 16 bases between. CDR3 nucleotide sequence: TGTGCCAGCAGTTACCAGGGGAGCTCTGAGACCCAGTACTTC. Amino acid sequence: CASSYQGSSETQYF. Full variable domain (remainder filled in from reference TRBV7-3 and TRBJ2-5): GAGVSQTPSNKVTEKGKYVELRCDPISGHTALYWYRQSLGQGPEFLIYFQGTGAADDSGLPNDRFFAVRPEGSVSTLKIQRTERGDSAVYLCASSYQGSSETQYFGPGTRLLVL.

The chain is built from TRBV4-1 and TRBJ1-4; D call uncertain. The V end was cut by 0 bases, the J end by 0 bases, with 23 bases between. Germline V gene lookup returns CDR1 MGHRA and CDR2 YSYEKL. The CDR3 totals 21 residues. Here the CDR3 DNA reads TGCGCCAGCAGCCAAGATCGACTTTTAGGAGGAATAGGCGCAACTAATGAAAAACTGTTTTTT. It specifies CASSQDRLLGGIGATNEKLFF.

The chain is built from TRBV7-2 and TRBJ2-5, with TRBD1 matching over 10 bases. The J segment lost 2 bases and the V segment lost 5 bases, leaving 5 bases of the junction unmatched. CDR3 length: 15 amino acids. Germline values: CDR1 SGHTA, CDR2 FQGNSA. CDR3 nucleotide sequence: TGTGCCAGCAGCCCCTGGACAGGGGGACAAGAGACCCAGTACTTC. Translated, it gives CASSPWTGGQETQYF.

The sample holds a few counts of this clone. CDR3 residues: CASSPLSGGSGDTQYF. The CDR3 bases are TGTGCCAGCTCACCACTGTCGGGGGGCAGTGGAGATACGCAGTATTTT. This sequence joins TRBV18 and TRBJ2-3; TRBD2 is a possible D gene (7 bases). From germline, CDR1 is KGHSH and CDR2 LQKENI. The V and J ends lost 1 base and 5 bases respectively, with 16 bases between them. CDR3 length: 16 residues.

The chain combines TRBV9 with TRBJ2-7; 10 nucleotides line up with TRBD1. CDR1 SGDLS and CDR2 YYNGEE come from the germline V gene. The CDR3 is 14 residues long. Trimming at V came to 4 bases and at J to 4 bases, leaving 5 bases not matched to a gene. CDR3 residues: CASSRQGAGYEQYF. CDR3 DNA sequence: TGTGCCAGCAGCAGACAGGGGGCGGGATACGAGCAGTACTTC. The whole variable domain, remainder taken from reference TRBV9 and TRBJ2-7, is DSGVTQTPKHLITATGQRVTLRCSPRSGDLSVYWYQQSLDQGLQFLIQYYNGEERAKGNILERFSAQQFPDLHSELNLSSLELGDSALYFCASSRQGAGYEQYFGPGTRLTVT.

This clone was found a few times. The chain is built from TRBV7-6 and TRBJ1-5, with D perhaps matching TRBD1 (5 bases). Germline CDR1 reads SGHVS; CDR2 reads FNYEAQ. This CDR3 spans 14 amino acids. V shed 3 bases and J shed 2 bases, with 8 bases lying between them. In DNA form, the CDR3 reads TGTGCCAGCAGCTTGGGGGGGGGCAATCAGCCCCAGCATTTT. Its translation is CASSLGGGNQPQHF.

V usage is TRBV18 and J usage is TRBJ2-3, with 9 bases aligning to TRBD1. Germline V gene sequence: CDR1 KGHSH, CDR2 LQKENI. This CDR3 spans 15 amino acids. Trimming removed 4 bases from V and 3 bases from J; junction bases left unmatched: 5. For the CDR3, the DNA is TGTGCCAGCTCACTCGGGACAGGGCAGACAGATACGCAGTATTTT. Its translation: CASSLGTGQTDTQYF.

DNA for the CDR3: TGCGCCAGCAGCTCGGGGGGCGCCAACCCCGGGGAGCTGTTTTTT. Protein: CASSSGGANPGELFF. The rearrangement joins TRBV10-1 to TRBJ2-2; tentatively, D is TRBD2 (7 bases). The CDR3 totals 15 residues. Germline CDR1 reads WNHNN; CDR2 reads SYGVQD (reference sequence). Between the trimmed V and J ends, which lost 6 bases and 6 bases, there was a span of 17 bases.